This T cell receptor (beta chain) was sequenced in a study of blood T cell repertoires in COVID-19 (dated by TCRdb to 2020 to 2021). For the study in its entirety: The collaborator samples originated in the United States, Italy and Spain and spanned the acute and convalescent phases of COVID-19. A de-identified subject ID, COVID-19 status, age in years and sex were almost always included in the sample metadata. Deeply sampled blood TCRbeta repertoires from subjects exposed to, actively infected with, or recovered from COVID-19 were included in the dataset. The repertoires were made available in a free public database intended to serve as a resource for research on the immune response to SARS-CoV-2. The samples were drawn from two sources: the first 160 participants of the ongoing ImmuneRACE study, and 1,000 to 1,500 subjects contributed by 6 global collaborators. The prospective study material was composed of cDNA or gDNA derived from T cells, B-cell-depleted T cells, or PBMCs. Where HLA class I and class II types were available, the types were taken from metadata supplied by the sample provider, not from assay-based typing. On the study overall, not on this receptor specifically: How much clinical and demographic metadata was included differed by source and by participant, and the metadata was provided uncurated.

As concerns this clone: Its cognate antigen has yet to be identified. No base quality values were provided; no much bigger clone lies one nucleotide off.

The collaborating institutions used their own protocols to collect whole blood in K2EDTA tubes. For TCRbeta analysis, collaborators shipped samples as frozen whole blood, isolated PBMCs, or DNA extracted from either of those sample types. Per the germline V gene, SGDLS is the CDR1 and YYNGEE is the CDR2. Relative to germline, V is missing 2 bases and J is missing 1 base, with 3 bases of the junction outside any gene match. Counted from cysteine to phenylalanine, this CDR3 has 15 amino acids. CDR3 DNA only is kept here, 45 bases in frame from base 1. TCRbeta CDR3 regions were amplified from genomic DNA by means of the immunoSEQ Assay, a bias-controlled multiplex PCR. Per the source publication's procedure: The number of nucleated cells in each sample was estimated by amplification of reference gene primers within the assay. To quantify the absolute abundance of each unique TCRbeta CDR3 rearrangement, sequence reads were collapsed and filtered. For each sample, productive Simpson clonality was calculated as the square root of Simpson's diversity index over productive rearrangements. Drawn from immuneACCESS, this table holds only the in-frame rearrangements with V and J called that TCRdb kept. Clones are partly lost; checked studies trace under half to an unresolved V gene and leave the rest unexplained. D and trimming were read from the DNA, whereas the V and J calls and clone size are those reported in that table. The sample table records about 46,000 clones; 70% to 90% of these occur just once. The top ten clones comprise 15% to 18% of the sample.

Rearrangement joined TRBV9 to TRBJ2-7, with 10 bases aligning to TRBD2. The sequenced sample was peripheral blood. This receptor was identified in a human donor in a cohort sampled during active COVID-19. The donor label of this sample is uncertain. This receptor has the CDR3 CASSVLAGASYEQYF. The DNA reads TGTGCCAGCAGCGTTCTAGCGGGGGCGTCCTACGAGCAGTACTTC.